A selection of T cell receptor beta chains follows, all from one sample in a study of blood T cell repertoires in COVID-19. Repertoires were generated with immunoSEQ multiplex PCR, while TCRdb's copy carries only in-frame clones and drops some. Here the sample spans 200,000 to 300,000 clones, 70% to 90% being singletons. The material sequenced was PBMCs or T cells enriched from blood (not recorded which). The receptors come from a woman in her 40s with acute COVID-19. CDR3s include the opening cysteine and the closing phenylalanine or tryptophan. The D gene is left open where the match is weak. Rows give clone size only sometimes, using once, few, many, or a class for an expanded clone.

D gene	V gene	clone size	J gene	CDR3 protein	CDR3 DNA
NA	TRBV30	NA	TRBJ1-3	CAWNVGGGNTIYF	TGTGCCTGGAACGTCGGTGGTGGAAACACCATATATTTT
TRBD1	TRBV11-3	NA	TRBJ2-7	CASSARTGGVREQYF	TGTGCCAGCAGCGCTCGGACAGGGGGGGTGAGAGAGCAGTACTTC
TRBD1	TRBV6-5	NA	TRBJ1-4	CASSYLQGAREKLFF	TGTGCCAGCAGTTATTTACAGGGGGCGCGAGAAAAACTGTTTTTT
TRBD1	TRBV5-1	once	TRBJ1-1	CASSLAGQENTEAFF	TGCGCCAGCAGCTTGGCCGGACAGGAGAACACTGAAGCTTTCTTT
NA	TRBV28	NA	TRBJ1-3	CASRKQLSGNTIYF	TGTGCCAGCAGGAAACAGCTCTCTGGAAACACCATATATTTT
TRBD2	TRBV3-1/TRBV3-2	few	TRBJ2-2	CASDTGTSGVTGELFF	TGTGCCAGCGACACCGGGACTAGCGGGGTAACCGGGGAGCTGTTTTTT
NA	TRBV2	NA	TRBJ1-5	CASTQDTSNQPQHF	TGTGCCAGCACCCAGGACACGAGCAATCAGCCCCAGCATTTT
NA	TRBV6-5	NA	TRBJ1-4	CASFSQGSEKLFF	TGTGCCAGCTTCAGCCAGGGTTCAGAAAAACTGTTTTTT
TRBD1	TRBV6-5	NA	TRBJ2-1	CASSYGTEYNEQFF	TGTGCCAGCAGTTACGGGACAGAGTACAATGAGCAGTTCTTC
TRBD1	TRBV27	NA	TRBJ1-5	CASSPLGTGNQPQHF	TGTGCCAGCAGTCCCCTCGGGACAGGCAATCAGCCCCAGCATTTT
TRBD1	TRBV6-5	once	TRBJ2-2	CASSYGTDNTGELFF	TGTGCCAGCAGTTACGGGACAGACAACACCGGGGAGCTGTTTTTT
NA	TRBV27	NA	TRBJ1-6	CASKRFANSPLHF	TGTGCCAGCAAACGGTTCGCTAATTCACCCCTCCACTTT
TRBD1	TRBV7-6	NA	TRBJ1-2	CASSETGFYGYTF	TGTGCCAGCAGCGAGACAGGGTTCTATGGCTACACCTTC
NA	TRBV14	NA	TRBJ1-2	CASSPGWGRYGYTF	TGTGCCAGCAGCCCCGGTTGGGGCCGGTATGGCTACACCTTC
TRBD1	TRBV18	few	TRBJ1-5	CASSPTGGERPQHF	TGTGCCAGCTCACCCACAGGGGGCGAGAGGCCCCAGCATTTT
TRBD1	TRBV4-2	once	TRBJ1-5	CASSQGPMTGRGNQPQHF	TGTGCCAGCAGCCAAGGCCCCATGACAGGGAGAGGCAATCAGCCCCAGCATTTT
NA	TRBV10-2	NA	TRBJ2-1	CASSEAYNEQFF	TGCGCCAGCAGTGAGGCGTACAATGAGCAGTTCTTC
TRBD1	TRBV18	NA	TRBJ1-2	CASSVQTGNGYTF	TGTGCCAGCTCAGTCCAGACAGGGAATGGCTACACCTTC
NA	TRBV5-1	NA	TRBJ1-3	CASRIGTDSGNTIYF	TGCGCCAGCAGAATCGGGACTGACTCTGGAAACACCATATATTTT
TRBD1	TRBV7-2	NA	TRBJ1-3	CASSLGTGGEYTIYF	TGTGCCAGCAGCTTGGGGACAGGGGGCGAATACACCATATATTTT
TRBD1	TRBV6-5	NA	TRBJ2-7	CASSRGTGGHEQYF	TGTGCCAGCAGTAGAGGGACAGGGGGCCACGAGCAGTACTTC
TRBD1	TRBV7-8	NA	TRBJ1-1	CASSLGTGTTEAFF	TGTGCCAGCAGCTTAGGGACAGGGACGACTGAAGCTTTCTTT
NA	TRBV28	NA	TRBJ1-6	CASSLPGGYNSPLHF	TGTGCCAGCAGTCTCCCCGGGGGGTATAATTCACCCCTCCACTTT
TRBD1	TRBV11-2	NA	TRBJ1-2	CASSPGGGGYTF	TGTGCCAGCAGCCCAGGGGGTGGTGGCTACACCTTC
NA	TRBV7-9	NA	TRBJ1-1	CASSLVSGRAGRGTEAFF	TGTGCCAGCAGCTTAGTTTCGGGTCGGGCAGGGCGCGGCACTGAAGCTTTCTTT
TRBD1	TRBV5-1	NA	TRBJ1-5	CASSLGTGEMGNQPQHF	TGCGCCAGCAGCTTGGGGACAGGGGAGATGGGCAATCAGCCCCAGCATTTT
NA	TRBV30	NA	TRBJ1-4	CAWTLAGEKLFF	TGTGCCTGGACCCTAGCGGGGGAAAAACTGTTTTTT
NA	TRBV28	once	TRBJ2-7	CASGGISGSYEQYF	TGTGCCAGCGGGGGGATATCCGGAAGCTACGAGCAGTACTTC
NA	TRBV5-1	once	TRBJ1-4	CASSLYSRGWGNEKLFF	TGCGCCAGCAGTCTGTATTCACGGGGGTGGGGAAATGAAAAACTGTTTTTT
NA	TRBV5-1	NA	TRBJ1-3	CASSISGNENTIYF	TGCGCCAGCAGCATATCAGGGAACGAAAACACCATATATTTT
TRBD1	TRBV28	NA	TRBJ2-5	CASSLDRDQYF	TGTGCCAGCAGTCTCGACAGGGACCAGTACTTC
TRBD1	TRBV10-3	NA	TRBJ1-6	CAIKAGQGQGYSPLHF	TGTGCCATCAAGGCGGGACAGGGCCAGGGTTATTCACCCCTCCACTTT
TRBD1	TRBV6-5	NA	TRBJ1-6	CASSSGQGSSPLHF	TGTGCCAGCAGTTCAGGACAGGGCTCATCACCCCTCCACTTT
TRBD1	TRBV9	NA	TRBJ1-4	CASSPSRDREKLFF	TGTGCCAGCAGCCCGTCCCGGGACAGGGAAAAACTGTTTTTT
NA	TRBV18	NA	TRBJ1-6	CASSPWRGSDRGSPLHF	TGTGCCAGCTCACCATGGAGGGGCTCGGATCGTGGATCACCCCTCCACTTT
TRBD1	TRBV11-2	NA	TRBJ2-1	CASSLNAGGVGSYNEQFF	TGTGCCAGCAGCTTAAATGCAGGGGGTGTTGGTTCCTACAATGAGCAGTTCTTC
NA	TRBV28	NA	TRBJ1-1	CASHPRSFEMNTEAFF	TGTGCCAGCCACCCCAGGTCCTTTGAAATGAACACTGAAGCTTTCTTT
TRBD1	TRBV6-5	NA	TRBJ1-1	CASIGTGYTEAFF	TGTGCCAGCATCGGGACAGGGTATACTGAAGCTTTCTTT
NA	TRBV14	NA	TRBJ2-5	CASSQEGARAYQETQYF	TGTGCCAGCAGCCAAGAGGGGGCCAGGGCGTACCAAGAGACCCAGTACTTC
TRBD1	TRBV27	NA	TRBJ2-7	CASSPSPGQGALRYEQYF	TGTGCCAGCAGTCCATCTCCGGGACAGGGGGCTCTGCGCTACGAGCAGTACTTC
NA	TRBV11-1	NA	TRBJ2-5	CASSFMSRETQYF	TGTGCCAGCAGCTTTATGTCGAGGGAGACCCAGTACTTC
TRBD2	TRBV27	NA	TRBJ2-1	CASSLGGVPYNEQFF	TGTGCCAGCAGTTTAGGGGGGGTCCCCTACAATGAGCAGTTCTTC
NA	TRBV30	NA	TRBJ2-1	CASRSSYNEQFF	TGTGCCTCCCGGAGCTCCTACAATGAGCAGTTCTTC
TRBD2	TRBV24-1	NA	TRBJ2-5	CATMGSGTHQETQYF	TGTGCCACCATGGGTAGCGGGACCCACCAAGAGACCCAGTACTTC
NA	TRBV7-9	NA	TRBJ1-2	CASSADMDYGYTF	TGTGCCAGCAGCGCGGACATGGACTATGGCTACACCTTC
TRBD2	TRBV11-3	NA	TRBJ2-4	CASSFPSLGRGGIQYF	TGTGCCAGCAGCTTCCCCTCCCTCGGGAGGGGGGGCATTCAGTACTTC
TRBD1	TRBV7-9	NA	TRBJ1-4	CASHIGQALGKLFF	TGTGCCAGCCACATAGGACAGGCGCTTGGAAAACTGTTTTTT
NA	TRBV5-6	NA	TRBJ1-5	CASSSRGGGNQPQHF	TGTGCCAGCAGCAGTCGCGGGGGGGGCAATCAGCCCCAGCATTTT